The TCR beta chain described here comes from a study of OX40 agonist ivuxolimab in advanced cancers. Turning to the overall study: The costimulatory receptor OX40 (CD134) was targeted by ivuxolimab, a fully human IgG2 agonistic monoclonal antibody. Intravenous ivuxolimab was administered to patients every 2 weeks at six dose levels: 0.01, 0.1, 0.3, 1.5, 3 and 10 mg/kg. Among the 52 dose-escalation patients, about 20 had hepatocellular carcinoma, around 15 melanoma, 9 renal cell carcinoma and 9 head and neck cancer. A male proportion of 75% to 85% and a mean age of approximately 58 years, ranging from 23 to 79, were recorded for the dose-escalation cohort. Patients were allowed to have had prior anti-PD-1, anti-PD-L1 or anti-CTLA-4 therapy, and roughly 40% of the dose-escalation patients had previously received checkpoint inhibitors. Partial responses were achieved by three dose-escalation patients, of whom one had hepatocellular carcinoma and two had cutaneous melanoma. Peripheral TCRbeta sequencing aimed to test whether ivuxolimab altered TCR sequence diversity and caused clonal T-cell expansion. The paper covers the monotherapy dose-escalation part of the phase I ivuxolimab trial, which included N ≈ 57 patients.

As regards this clone: The antigen it recognizes is unknown. No much larger clone exists at a distance of one base, and base qualities are not known.

V loses 0 bases, J loses 7 bases, and the germline ends lie 13 bases apart. Per the germline V gene, SGHRS is the CDR1 and YFSETQ is the CDR2. The CDR3 starts with the cysteine, ends with the phenylalanine, and has 14 residues. The read is trimmed to its CDR3 DNA, 42 bases read in frame from base 1. Results the study describes overall, beyond this receptor: Low levels of normalized T-cell clonal expansion were also seen in some nonresponding patients. At doses of 0.1 to 3.0 mg/kg, clonal expansion of both CD4+ and CD8+ T cells in blood was seen between baseline and week 6. After ivuxolimab, expanded clones were on average more numerous among CD8+ T cells than among CD4+ T cells. Antigen specificity was not determined for the clonally expanded peripheral T cells. In the 0.1-3.0 mg/kg groups, partial responders had among the lowest normalized peripheral clonal expansion, particularly in CD8+ T cells.

Genomic DNA was isolated from the sorted cells so that the TCRbeta CDR3 region could be sequenced. TCRbeta CDR3 regions were sequenced using the immunoSEQ Assay. Sourced from immuneACCESS, this table was stored by TCRdb with only in-frame sequences that have V and J called. A share of the clones is absent; for the studies checked, an unresolved V gene accounts for under half, and the remainder has no known explanation. This sample is represented by 55,000 to 85,000 clones; about 91% of them were singletons. The biggest ten clones account for 0.31% of the sample. The trial excluded patients who had a history of autoimmune disease or were on systemic immunosuppression. Peripheral blood for TCR sequencing was collected from all dose cohorts at baseline, on cycle 4 day 1, and on cycle 7 day 1. The samples were taken from a phase I, first-in-human, multicenter, open-label dose-escalation trial of ivuxolimab. Adults with locally advanced or metastatic head and neck squamous cell, hepatocellular, melanoma or renal cell carcinoma were enrolled in the trial. Before TCR sequencing, CD4+ T cells and CD8+ T cells from peripheral blood were sorted into separate populations.

The specimen was CD4+ or CD8+ T cells sorted from blood, collected in a trial of the OX40 agonist ivuxolimab. The chain joins TRBV5-1 to TRBJ1-1, with TRBD1 tentatively as D gene (5 bases match). This TCR came from an adult with an advanced solid tumor such as melanoma, head and neck, liver or kidney cancer. The encoded CDR3 is CASSLVGIQDEAFF. Here is the DNA: TGCGCCAGCAGCTTGGTGGGTATACAGGATGAAGCTTTCTTT.